The entry below gives a single T cell receptor (beta chain) sequence along with its context. Only in-frame clones appear in the TCRdb table, and some are missing; sequencing was by immunoSEQ multiplex PCR. The sample yields 15,000 to 25,000 clones, 88% seen once. The sample belongs to a study of T cell changes during pregnancy in multiple sclerosis. This CDR3 has 17 residues. The germline V gene encodes CDR1 MDHEN and CDR2 SYDVKM. Trimming removed 6 bases from V and 0 bases from J, with 17 bases in between. The starting material was CD8+ T cells from peripheral blood mononuclear cells, obtained in the third trimester of pregnancy. The chain uses TRBV28 and TRBJ1-4; D might be TRBD1 (6 bases). This receptor was identified in a female donor in good health, enrolled as a control in a pregnancy study. The CDR3 region has the DNA TGTGCCAGCAGCCTCTGGGGGCGAGATGCAACTAATGAAAAACTGTTTTTT. Translation: CASSLWGRDATNEKLFF.